The T cell receptor beta chain under discussion was sequenced for a study of T-cell reconstitution after alpha-beta-depleted transplantation in children. Preparation of the TCRbeta library was carried out with unique molecular identifiers. One entry per CDR3 protein, called by TCRdb with MiXCR from the PCR reads. The repertoire has approximately 640,000 distinct CDR3 sequences, over 15% of them found once; the top ten carry approximately 1.1%. Germline V gene data show CDR1 as SGHTA and CDR2 as FQGTGA. The ends were cut back, 0 bases at V and 3 bases at J, with 12 bases in the middle. There are 16 residues in the CDR3. The table lists this clonotype with a few counts.

Sequenced here: PBMCs from the stem cell graft donor, sampled from the stem cell graft. The rearrangement links TRBV7-3 to TRBJ2-1; TRBD2 might be the D (7 bases). This sequence was found in a human donor who donated a stem cell graft to a child with acute myeloid leukemia. CDR3 bases: TGTGCCAGCAGCTTAACGGGGGGGGCCTACTACAATGAGCAGTTCTTC. This codes for CASSLTGGAYYNEQFF.